Below are 21 T cell receptor beta chains sequenced from a single sample in a study of CD8+ T cells in alopecia areata. RNA was isolated and reverse transcribed to cDNA, the sequencing template. TCRdb keeps only in-frame clones here, not all; method: immunoSEQ multiplex PCR. The data show 110,000 to 150,000 clones, with roughly 58% seen just once and 36% held by the top ten. The sample comprised CD8+ T cells sorted from blood. The origin of the receptors is a human donor in good health.

This clone came up a few times. This chain links TRBV9 with TRBJ2-1; 11 nucleotides match TRBD2. CDR1 SGDLS and CDR2 YYNGEE come from the germline V gene. The CDR3 runs to 16 residues. Unmatched junction bases numbered 3, after V lost 0 bases and J lost 4 bases. The CDR3 sequence is CASSVGGLAEYNEQFF. The CDR3 bases are TGTGCCAGCAGCGTAGGGGGACTAGCGGAGTACAATGAGCAGTTCTTC.

This chain joins TRBV11-2 and TRBJ2-5; 7 bases fit TRBD1. With V trimmed by 1 base and J by 5 bases, 7 bases remained unmatched. Germline assignment: CDR1 SGHAT and CDR2 FQNNGV. This CDR3 has 15 residues. The CDR3 nucleotides read TGTGCCAGCAGCTTAGGCGGACAGGCGAGGGAGACCCAGTACTTC. Its protein is CASSLGGQARETQYF.

The CDR3 spells CASSQVFGDRDTEAFF. CDR3 coding DNA: TGCGCCAGCAGCCAAGTATTCGGGGACCGGGACACTGAAGCTTTCTTT. The chain links TRBV4-1 to TRBJ1-1; D may be TRBD1 (5 bases). Germline CDR1 and CDR2: MGHRA and YSYEKL. V dropped 1 base and J dropped 3 bases, with 15 bases sitting between them. The CDR3 consists of 16 residues.

This chain joins TRBV6-1 and TRBJ1-1; no definite D call. Germline values: CDR1 MNHNS, CDR2 SASEGT. The CDR3 is made up of 13 amino acids. Trimming removed 1 base from V and 0 bases from J, with 3 bases in between. For the CDR3, the DNA is TGTGCCAGCAGTGAAGGCTTGAACACTGAAGCTTTCTTT. This translates into CASSEGLNTEAFF.

This chain connects TRBV29-1 to TRBJ1-1; TRBD1 agrees at 8 bases. CDR3 length equals 13 residues. Germline V gene sequence: CDR1 SQVTM, CDR2 ANQGSEA. V lost 7 bases, J lost 4 bases, and 8 bases stayed unmatched. In DNA form, the CDR3 reads TGCAGCGGCCGGACAGGGATTGGCACTGAAGCTTTCTTT. Amino acids: CSGRTGIGTEAFF.

There are a few counts of this clone. This chain joins TRBV7-9 and TRBJ2-5, with D perhaps matching TRBD2 (6 bases). The CDR3 totals 14 residues. The ends were cut back, 3 bases at V and 3 bases at J, with 11 bases in the middle. CDR1 and CDR2 from the germline V gene are SEHNR and FQNEAQ (reference sequence). Here the CDR3 DNA reads TGTGCCAGCAGCTTGCCCGGGGGAGAAGAGACCCAGTACTTC. Translation: CASSLPGGEETQYF.

This chain uses TRBV10-2 with TRBJ1-1; no definite D call. Germline CDR1 and CDR2: WSHSY and SAAADI. The CDR3 is 13 amino acids. The V and J ends lost 7 bases and 8 bases respectively, with 17 bases between them. The CDR3 sequence: CASNLGGNTEAFF. The CDR3 DNA is TGCGCCAGCAACCTCGGTGGCAATACGGAAGCTTTCTTT.

The V call is TRBV11-1, the J call TRBJ2-1; TRBD2 matches 7 bases. V was clipped by 4 bases and J by 7 bases; unmatched bases: 1. CDR1 and CDR2 (germline): SGHAT, FQDESV (reference sequence). The CDR3 sequence is 12 residues long. The CDR3 sequence: CASSWGGNEQFF. In DNA, the CDR3 is TGTGCCAGCAGCTGGGGGGGAAATGAGCAGTTCTTC. The entire variable domain, with the rest obtained from reference TRBV11-1 and TRBJ2-1, is as follows: EAEVAQSPRYKITEKSQAVAFWCDPISGHATLYWYRQILGQGPELLVQFQDESVVDDSQLPKDRFSAERLKGVDSTLKIQPAELGDSAMYLCASSWGGNEQFFGPGTRLTVL.

This clone showed up just a few times. This chain uses TRBV19 with TRBJ2-2, with D tentatively TRBD2 (6 bases). Germline values: CDR1 LNHDA, CDR2 SQIVND (reference sequence). The CDR3 loop spans 15 amino acids. The ends were cut back, 4 bases at V and 4 bases at J, with 13 bases in the middle. The CDR3 coding sequence is TGTGCCAGTAGTAGCCGGGAGACCTTCACCGGGGAGCTGTTTTTT. This encodes CASSSRETFTGELFF. Full variable domain (missing parts from reference TRBV19 and TRBJ2-2): DGGITQSPKYLFRKEGQNVTLSCEQNLNHDAMYWYRQDPGQGLRLIYYSQIVNDFQKGDIAEGYSVSREKKESFPLTVTSAQKNPTAFYLCASSSRETFTGELFFGEGSRLTVL.

The chain couples TRBV4-1 to TRBJ2-1; TRBD2 matches at 9 bases. The CDR3 runs 19 residues. After removal of 1 base from V and 1 base from J, the junction contained 11 bases not matched to a gene. The germline V gene has CDR1 MGHRA and CDR2 YSYEKL. CDR3 sequence reads: CASSQGGAGGPHSYNEQFF. The DNA for the CDR3 is TGCGCCAGCAGCCAAGGGGGCGCGGGAGGGCCTCATTCCTACAATGAGCAGTTCTTC.

This clone was observed at least ten times. The chain couples TRBV9 to TRBJ2-7; 8 nucleotides align to TRBD1. Losses at the gene ends were 3 bases for V and 5 bases for J; bases not matched to a gene: 7. CDR1 SGDLS and CDR2 YYNGEE come from the germline V gene. There are 14 residues in the CDR3. The CDR3 region has the DNA TGTGCCAGCAGCGCATATGGACAGGGTGACGAGCAGTACTTC. Amino acids: CASSAYGQGDEQYF.

V usage is TRBV7-2 and J usage is TRBJ1-5, with D uncertain. Germline assignment: CDR1 SGHTA and CDR2 FQGNSA. V gave up 1 base and J gave up 8 bases, with 12 bases separating them. The CDR3 length is 14 residues. DNA of the CDR3: TGTGCCAGCAGCTTAGGGGTAGTTGGGGAGCCCCAGCATTTT. This sequence encodes CASSLGVVGEPQHF.

The rearrangement joins TRBV27 to TRBJ2-7; no clear D. The ends were cut back, 5 bases at V and 0 bases at J, with 5 bases in the middle. CDR3 length: 12 residues. Germline assignment: CDR1 MNHEY and CDR2 SMNVEV (reference sequence). The CDR3 region has the DNA TGTGCCAGCAGTATGAGCTCCTACGAGCAGTACTTC. Protein: CASSMSSYEQYF.

This clone was counted between two and nine times. This rearrangement joins TRBV27 to TRBJ1-5; D gene unclear. CDR3 length: 14 amino acids. Germline CDR1 is MNHEY and CDR2 is SMNVEV (reference sequence). The V and J ends lost 4 bases and 2 bases respectively, with 9 bases between them. The CDR3 is CASSSMRGNQPQHF. In DNA, the CDR3 is TGTGCCAGCAGTTCCATGAGGGGCAATCAGCCCCAGCATTTT.

The V and J genes are TRBV7-7 and TRBJ2-2; the D gene is possibly TRBD2 (5 bases). There are 16 residues in the CDR3. Per the germline V gene, CDR1 is SSHAT and CDR2 is FNYEAQ (reference sequence). V dropped 1 base and J dropped 0 bases, with 9 bases sitting between them. CDR3 sequence reads: CASSLVVEANTGELFF. The CDR3 region has the DNA TGTGCCAGCAGCTTAGTGGTGGAGGCGAACACCGGGGAGCTGTTTTTT.

The chain combines TRBV7-6 with TRBJ2-2; 7 bases are a match to TRBD2. The CDR3 spans 16 residues. V was clipped by 5 bases and J by 0 bases; unmatched bases: 6. Germline CDR1 SGHVS, CDR2 FNYEAQ. The chain's CDR3 is CASSLSGFANTGELFF. The CDR3 DNA sequence: TGTGCCAGCAGCCTTAGCGGGTTCGCGAACACCGGGGAGCTGTTTTTT.

The table lists this clone with a few counts. The rearrangement links TRBV2 to TRBJ2-7, with 7 bases fitting TRBD1. The junction had 4 bases not matched to a gene; V was cut back by 5 bases and J by 6 bases. The CDR3 runs to 12 residues. Per germline, CDR1 SNHLY and CDR2 FYNNEI. Here the CDR3 DNA reads TGTGCCAGCAGTCCGACAGGGACCGAGCAGTACTTC. It encodes CASSPTGTEQYF.

This clone was picked up a small number of times. A read error is the likely source, as a far larger clone sits one nucleotide away. Other DNA sequences from this sample encode an identical CDR3 as well. The V gene is TRBV28, the J gene TRBJ2-2, with D uncertain. The V gene lost 3 bases and the J gene lost 6 bases, with 2 bases spanning the gap. The germline gives CDR1 MDHEN, CDR2 SYDVKM. CDR3 length equals 11 residues. This CDR3 is CASSFSGELFF. The CDR3 DNA sequence: TGTGCCAGCAGTTTCTCCGGGGAGCTGTTTTTT.

Notes on this clone: In the same sample, other DNA sequences code for this CDR3. The rearrangement uses TRBV13 and TRBJ2-1; TRBD2 is a possible D gene (5 bases). V shed 5 bases and J shed 4 bases, with 9 bases lying between them. Germline V CDR1 and CDR2: PRHDT, FYEKMQ (reference sequence). The length of the CDR3 is 13 residues. DNA of the CDR3: TGTGCCAGCAGCCTCCGGGGATACAATGAGCAGTTCTTC. Encoded protein: CASSLRGYNEQFF.

In its sample, this clone was seen once. The chain couples TRBV7-9 to TRBJ2-2; 9 bases match TRBD1. CDR1 and CDR2 from the germline V gene are SEHNR and FQNEAQ (reference sequence). The J segment lost 9 bases and the V segment lost 10 bases, leaving 9 bases of the junction unmatched. The CDR3 consists of 13 residues. DNA of the CDR3: TGTGCCATCCGGGGACAGGGTGACTGGGAGCTGTTTTTT. Protein: CAIRGQGDWELFF.

This clone appeared once. The sample holds other DNA sequences that translate to the same CDR3. This chain connects TRBV2 to TRBJ2-1; the D is unclear. The CDR3 runs to 11 residues. The germline CDR1 and CDR2 sequences are SNHLY and FYNNEI. Trimming shortened V by 6 bases and J by 6 bases, and 6 bases separated the two germline ends. The CDR3 DNA is TGTGCCAGCAGGGTAGGCAATGAGCAGTTCTTC. It is translated as CASRVGNEQFF.